A single sample is the source of the 5 T cell receptor beta chains below, sequenced in a study of blood T cell repertoires in COVID-19. Produced via immunoSEQ multiplex PCR; TCRdb's table is partial and in-frame only. The sample holds about 71,000 clones; 75% to 90% are singletons and the top ten take 2.7%. Sequenced material: peripheral blood. These receptor sequences come from a man in his fifties with acute or convalescent COVID-19.

This clone was counted once. The chain joins TRBV5-4 to TRBJ2-2; 15 bases are shared with TRBD2. V shed 5 bases and J 2 bases; nucleotides not matched to a gene: 7. Germline values: CDR1 SGHNT, CDR2 YYREEE (reference sequence). The CDR3 is 18 amino acids. CDR3 in DNA: TGTGCCAGCAGTTCCGGACTAGCGGGAGGGGACAACACCGGGGAGCTGTTTTTT. This codes for CASSSGLAGGDNTGELFF.

The J gene is TRBJ1-2, the V gene TRBV5-1; maybe TRBD1 (5 bases). V lost 4 bases and J lost 5, with 18 bases in between. This CDR3 has 15 amino acids. The germline CDR1 and CDR2 sequences are SGHRS and YFSETQ. In DNA, the CDR3 is TGCGCCAGCAGCGGATCATCGATGACAGTTTATGGCTACACCTTC. This encodes CASSGSSMTVYGYTF. The whole variable domain, filled in from reference TRBV5-1 and TRBJ1-2, reads KAGVTQTPRYLIKTRGQQVTLSCSPISGHRSVSWYQQTPGQGLQFLFEYFSETQRNKGNFPGRFSGRQFSNSRSEMNVSTLELGDSALYLCASSGSSMTVYGYTFGSGTRLTVV.

This chain links TRBV15 with TRBJ2-7; 9 bases agree with TRBD1. The CDR3 covers 15 residues. The V and J ends lost 1 base and 1 base, in that order; junction bases with no gene match: 2. From germline, CDR1 is LNHNV and CDR2 YYDKDF (reference sequence). CDR3 nucleotide sequence: TGTGCCACCAGCAGAGGGGGACAGGGTTCCTACGAGCAGTACTTC. It is translated as CATSRGGQGSYEQYF.

The chain joins TRBV6-5 to TRBJ1-2, with 7 nucleotides matching TRBD1. Losses at the gene ends were 7 bases for V and 8 bases for J; bases not matched to a gene: 10. Germline V gene data show CDR1 as MNHEY and CDR2 as SVGAGI. This CDR3 is built from 13 residues. The CDR3 protein is CASTTGQVQGYTF. In nucleotides, the CDR3 is TGTGCCAGCACAACTGGACAGGTACAAGGCTACACCTTC.

The J gene is TRBJ2-2, the V gene TRBV5-1; 9 nucleotides agree with TRBD2. From germline, CDR1 is SGHRS and CDR2 YFSETQ. The CDR3 is 14 residues long. V shed 1 base and J 8 bases; nucleotides not matched to a gene: 3. As DNA, the CDR3 is TGCGCCAGCAGCTTGATAGCGGGAGCTGGGGAGCTGTTTTTT. Its protein product is CASSLIAGAGELFF. Supplemented by reference TRBV5-1 and TRBJ2-2, the full variable domain reads KAGVTQTPRYLIKTRGQQVTLSCSPISGHRSVSWYQQTPGQGLQFLFEYFSETQRNKGNFPGRFSGRQFSNSRSEMNVSTLELGDSALYLCASSLIAGAGELFFGEGSRLTVL.